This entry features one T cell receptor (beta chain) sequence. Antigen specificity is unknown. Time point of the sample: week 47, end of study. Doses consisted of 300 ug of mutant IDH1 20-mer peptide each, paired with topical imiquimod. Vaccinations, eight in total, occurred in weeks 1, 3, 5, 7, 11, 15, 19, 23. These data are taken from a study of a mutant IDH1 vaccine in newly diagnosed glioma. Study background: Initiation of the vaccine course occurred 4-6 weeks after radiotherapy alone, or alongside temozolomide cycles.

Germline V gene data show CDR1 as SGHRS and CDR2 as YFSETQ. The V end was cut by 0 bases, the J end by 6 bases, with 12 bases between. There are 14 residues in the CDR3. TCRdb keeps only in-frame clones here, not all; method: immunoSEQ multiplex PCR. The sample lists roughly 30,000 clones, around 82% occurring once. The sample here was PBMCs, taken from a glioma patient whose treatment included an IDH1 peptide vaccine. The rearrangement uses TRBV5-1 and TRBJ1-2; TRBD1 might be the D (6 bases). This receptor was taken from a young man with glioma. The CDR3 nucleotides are TGCGCCAGCAGCTTGGCAACAGGGAATGATGGCTACACCTTC. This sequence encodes CASSLATGNDGYTF.